This T cell receptor beta chain was recovered during a study of blood T cell repertoires in COVID-19. Across the whole study: Donors in the United States, Italy and Spain gave samples during acute or convalescent COVID-19. PBMCs, B-cell-depleted T cells, or T cells provided the cDNA or gDNA that made up the material.

Methods used by the authors: Nucleated cell counts were estimated from reference gene primer amplification. TCRdb's table, derived via immunoSEQ multiplex PCR, lists solely in-frame clones and lacks some. That table supplies the V and J calls and clone size; D and trimming were determined from the DNA. The profile shows roughly 100,000 clones, approximately 80% of them singletons. V was clipped by 4 bases and J by 5 bases; unmatched bases: 12. The CDR3 has 16 residues. Germline CDR1 MDHEN, CDR2 SYDVKM. The sample consisted of peripheral blood. The sequence derives from a man aged 60 to 75 with acute or convalescent COVID-19. This rearrangement joins TRBV28 to TRBJ1-2; TRBD1 aligns across 8 bases. CDR3 sequence reads: CASSSLGGDRSYGYTF. The CDR3 nucleotides are TGTGCCAGCAGTTCCTTGGGGGGGGACAGGTCGTATGGCTACACCTTC.